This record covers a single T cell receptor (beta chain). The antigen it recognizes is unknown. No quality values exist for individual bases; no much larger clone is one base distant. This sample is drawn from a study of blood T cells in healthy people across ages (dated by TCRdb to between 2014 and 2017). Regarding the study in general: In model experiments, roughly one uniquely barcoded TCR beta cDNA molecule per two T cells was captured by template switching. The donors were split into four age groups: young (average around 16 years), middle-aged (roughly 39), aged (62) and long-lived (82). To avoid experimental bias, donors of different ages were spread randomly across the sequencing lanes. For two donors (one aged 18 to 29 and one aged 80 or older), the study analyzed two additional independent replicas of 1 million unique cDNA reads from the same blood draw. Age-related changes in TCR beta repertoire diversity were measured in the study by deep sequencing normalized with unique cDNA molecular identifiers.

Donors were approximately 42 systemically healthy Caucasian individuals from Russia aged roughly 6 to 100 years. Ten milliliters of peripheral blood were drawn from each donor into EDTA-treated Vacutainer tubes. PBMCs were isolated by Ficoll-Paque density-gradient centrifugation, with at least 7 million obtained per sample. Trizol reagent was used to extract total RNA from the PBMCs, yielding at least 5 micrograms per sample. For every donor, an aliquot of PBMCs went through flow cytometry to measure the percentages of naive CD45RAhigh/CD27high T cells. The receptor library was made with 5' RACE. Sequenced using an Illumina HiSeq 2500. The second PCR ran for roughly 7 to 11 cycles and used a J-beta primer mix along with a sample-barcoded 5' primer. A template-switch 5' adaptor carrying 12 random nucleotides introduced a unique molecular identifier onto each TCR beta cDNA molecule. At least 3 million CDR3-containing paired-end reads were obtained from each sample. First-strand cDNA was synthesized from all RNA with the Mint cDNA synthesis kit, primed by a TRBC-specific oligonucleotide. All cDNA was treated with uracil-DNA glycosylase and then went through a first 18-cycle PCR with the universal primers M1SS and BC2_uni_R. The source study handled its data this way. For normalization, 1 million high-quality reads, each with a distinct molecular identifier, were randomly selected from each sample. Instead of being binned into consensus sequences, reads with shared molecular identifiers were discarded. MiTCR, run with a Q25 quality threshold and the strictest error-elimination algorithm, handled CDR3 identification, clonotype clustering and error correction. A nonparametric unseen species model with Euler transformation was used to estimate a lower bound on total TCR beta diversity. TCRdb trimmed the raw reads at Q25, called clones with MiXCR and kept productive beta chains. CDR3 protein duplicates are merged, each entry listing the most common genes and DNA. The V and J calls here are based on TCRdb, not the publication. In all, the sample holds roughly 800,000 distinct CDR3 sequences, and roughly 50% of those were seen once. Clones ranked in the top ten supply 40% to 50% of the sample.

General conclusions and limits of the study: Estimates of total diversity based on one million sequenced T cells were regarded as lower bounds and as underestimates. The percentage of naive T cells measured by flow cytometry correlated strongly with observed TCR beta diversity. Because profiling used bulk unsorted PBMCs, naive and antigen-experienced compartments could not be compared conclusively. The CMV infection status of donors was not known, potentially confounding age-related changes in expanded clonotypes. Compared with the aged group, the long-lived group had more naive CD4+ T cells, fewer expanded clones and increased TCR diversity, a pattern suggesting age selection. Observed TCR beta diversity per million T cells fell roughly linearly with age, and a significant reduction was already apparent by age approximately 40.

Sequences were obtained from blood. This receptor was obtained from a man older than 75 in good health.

The CDR3 is CASSQVREPNTGELFF. In nucleotide form, the sequence is TGTGCCAGCAGCCAAGTTAGGGAACCGAACACCGGGGAGCTGTTTTTT. The sequence joins TRBV3-1 to TRBJ2-2, with the D gene uncertain. Its CDR3 holds 16 amino acids, cysteine through phenylalanine. Of the read, only the CDR3 DNA is kept; its 48 bases are in frame from base 1. Cut back by 1 base and 0 bases, the V and J ends lie 9 bases apart. CDR1 LGHDT and CDR2 YNNKEL are derived from the germline V gene (reference sequence).